These T cell receptor beta chains were read from a single sample in a study of T cells in Graves' hyperthyroidism and ophthalmopathy. MiXCR was run by TCRdb on the multiplex PCR reads, yielding one entry per CDR3 protein. The data contain over 700,000 distinct CDR3 sequences, approximately 18% of them singletons. The sample taken for sequencing was blood. All receptors come from a woman aged 50 to 60 with Graves' hyperthyroidism that later progressed to Graves' ophthalmopathy. Both conserved end residues are part of each CDR3. D genes are given only for firm matches. The size entry is marked missing in some rows and otherwise reads once, few, many or a size class.

D gene	clone size	V gene	J gene	CDR3 protein	CDR3 DNA
TRBD2	few	TRBV10-3	TRBJ2-7	CAIRAGLANYEQYF	TGTGCCATCAGAGCGGGACTAGCAAACTACGAGCAGTACTTC
NA	few	TRBV4-1	TRBJ1-1	CASSPRGGSGTEAFF	TGCGCCAGCAGCCCGAGGGGAGGTAGCGGCACTGAAGCTTTCTTT
TRBD1	many	TRBV12-3/TRBV12-4	TRBJ1-2	CASSYRGLYGYTF	TGTGCCAGCAGTTACAGGGGGCTCTATGGCTACACCTTC
NA	few	TRBV5-5	TRBJ1-4	CASIADSRGEKLFF	TGTGCCAGCATTGCCGACAGTAGAGGGGAAAAACTGTTTTTT
NA	NA	TRBV13	TRBJ1-4	CASSSTGTPQGFDEKLFF	TGTGCCAGCAGCTCAACCGGGACTCCTCAGGGGTTTGATGAAAAACTGTTTTTT
NA	few	TRBV12-5	TRBJ2-7	CASGPTPWEQYF	TGTGCTAGTGGTCCGACGCCATGGGAGCAGTACTTC
NA	many	TRBV7-2	TRBJ2-7	CASSAYPSPYEQYF	TGTGCCAGCAGCGCGTATCCCTCTCCTTACGAGCAGTACTTC
NA	many	TRBV11-2	TRBJ2-7	CASSLGGWIAYEQYF	TGTGCCAGCAGCTTAGGGGGTTGGATAGCCTACGAGCAGTACTTC
NA	NA	TRBV6-5	TRBJ1-5	CASSWAGLNQPQHF	TGTGCCAGCAGTTGGGCAGGCCTCAATCAGCCCCAGCATTTT
NA	many	TRBV7-2	TRBJ2-5	CASSLLEAGTQYF	TGTGCCAGCAGCTTATTGGAGGCCGGGACCCAGTACTTC
TRBD1	NA	TRBV20-1	TRBJ1-2	CSAWGQGEGYTF	TGCAGTGCCTGGGGACAGGGCGAAGGCTACACCTTC
NA	NA	TRBV7-6	TRBJ2-2	CASSLAVTGNTGELFF	TGTGCCAGCAGCTTAGCGGTCACAGGGAACACCGGGGAGCTGTTTTTT
NA	many	TRBV7-9	TRBJ2-7	CASSLSREYEQYF	TGTGCCAGCAGCTTGAGCAGGGAGTACGAGCAGTACTTC
NA	few	TRBV5-4	TRBJ2-3	CASSLQFQSTDTQYF	TGTGCCAGCAGCTTGCAGTTTCAAAGCACAGATACGCAGTATTTT
TRBD1	NA	TRBV7-3	TRBJ2-3	CASSIWTGGDTDTQYF	TGTGCCAGCAGCATTTGGACAGGGGGAGACACAGATACGCAGTATTTT
NA	NA	TRBV3-1	TRBJ1-2	CASSRTITGSANYGYTF	TGTGCCAGCAGCCGGACCATAACAGGGTCAGCTAACTATGGCTACACCTTC
NA	NA	TRBV5-1	TRBJ2-5	CASGLLLEKETQYF	TGCGCCAGCGGACTCCTACTAGAGAAAGAGACCCAGTACTTC
TRBD1	few	TRBV5-1	TRBJ2-2	CASSPGQAHTGELFF	TGCGCCAGCAGCCCTGGACAGGCCCACACCGGGGAGCTGTTTTTT
NA	NA	TRBV19	TRBJ1-3	CASSIQGQISGNTIYF	TGTGCCAGTAGTATCCAGGGACAAATCTCTGGAAACACCATATATTTT